The clone carrying this T cell receptor (beta chain) was counted a few times. Each CDR3 protein is one row after TCRdb ran MiXCR on the 5' RACE reads. The sample lists 50,000 to 65,000 distinct CDR3 sequences, more than 7% occurring once. In germline, CDR1 is MNHEY, CDR2 SVGEGT. This CDR3 spans 13 amino acids. Trimming pared 8 bases from V and 8 bases from J, leaving 16 bases between. The sample is drawn from a study of spatial heterogeneity in lung cancer. Time point specified: sample taken at primary tumor resection. Sequencing was performed on whole RNA extracted from tumor and nontumor lung tissue, or from frozen PBMC, and the material was left unsorted.

The sequencing here drew on PBMCs, taken at surgery. This TCR was sampled from a female donor with early-stage non-small cell lung cancer. This chain connects TRBV6-2 or TRBV6-3 to TRBJ1-5; weak D call: TRBD1 (6 bases). This CDR3 is CASYRSPGEPQHF. DNA of the CDR3: TGTGCCAGCTACCGTAGCCCAGGGGAGCCCCAGCATTTT.